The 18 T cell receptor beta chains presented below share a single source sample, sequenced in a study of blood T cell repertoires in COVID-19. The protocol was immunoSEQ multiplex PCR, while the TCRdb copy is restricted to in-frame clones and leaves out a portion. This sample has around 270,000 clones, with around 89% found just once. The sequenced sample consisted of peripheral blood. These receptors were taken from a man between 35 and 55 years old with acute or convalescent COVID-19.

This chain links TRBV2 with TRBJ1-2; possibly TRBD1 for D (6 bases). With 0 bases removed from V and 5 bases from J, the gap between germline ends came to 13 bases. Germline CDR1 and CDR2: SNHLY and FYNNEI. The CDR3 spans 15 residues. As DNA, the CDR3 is TGTGCCAGCAGTGAAGCGGGGGGGGCCGGGTATGGCTACACCTTC. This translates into CASSEAGGAGYGYTF.

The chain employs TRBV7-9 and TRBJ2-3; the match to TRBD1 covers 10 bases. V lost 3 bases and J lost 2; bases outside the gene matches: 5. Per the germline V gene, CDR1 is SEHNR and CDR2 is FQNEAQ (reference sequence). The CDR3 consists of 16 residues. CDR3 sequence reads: CASSFETGGITDTQYF. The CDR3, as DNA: TGTGCCAGCAGCTTTGAGACAGGGGGCATCACAGATACGCAGTATTTT. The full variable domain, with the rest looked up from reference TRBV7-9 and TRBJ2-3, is DTGVSQNPRHKITKRGQNVTFRCDPISEHNRLYWYRQTLGQGPEFLTYFQNEAQLEKSRLLSDRFSAERPKGSFSTLEIQRTEQGDSAMYLCASSFETGGITDTQYFGPGTRLTVL.

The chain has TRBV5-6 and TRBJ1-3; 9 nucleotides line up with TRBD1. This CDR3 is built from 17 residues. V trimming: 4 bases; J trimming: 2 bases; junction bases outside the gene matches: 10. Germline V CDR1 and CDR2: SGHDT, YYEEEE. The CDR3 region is CASSLFRDREAGNTIYF. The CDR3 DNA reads TGTGCCAGCAGCCTATTTCGGGACAGGGAGGCTGGAAACACCATATATTTT.

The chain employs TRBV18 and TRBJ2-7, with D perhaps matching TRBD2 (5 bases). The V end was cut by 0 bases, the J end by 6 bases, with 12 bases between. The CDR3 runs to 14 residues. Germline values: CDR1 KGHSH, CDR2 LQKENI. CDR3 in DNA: TGTGCCAGCTCACCACCGTATATGGGAGCCGAGCAGTACTTC. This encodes CASSPPYMGAEQYF.

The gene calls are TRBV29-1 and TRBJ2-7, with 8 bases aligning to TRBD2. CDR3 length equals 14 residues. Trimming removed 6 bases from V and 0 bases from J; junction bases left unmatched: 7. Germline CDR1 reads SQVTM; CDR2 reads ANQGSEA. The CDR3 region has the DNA TGCAGCGTGCCCGGACTAGCAGGCTCCTACGAGCAGTACTTC. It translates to CSVPGLAGSYEQYF.

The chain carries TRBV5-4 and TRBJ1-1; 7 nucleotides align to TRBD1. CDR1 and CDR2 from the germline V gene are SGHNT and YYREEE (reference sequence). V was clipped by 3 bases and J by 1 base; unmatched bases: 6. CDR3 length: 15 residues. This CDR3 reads CASSSTRQGNTEAFF. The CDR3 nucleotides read TGTGCCAGCAGCTCCACACGACAGGGGAACACTGAAGCTTTCTTT.

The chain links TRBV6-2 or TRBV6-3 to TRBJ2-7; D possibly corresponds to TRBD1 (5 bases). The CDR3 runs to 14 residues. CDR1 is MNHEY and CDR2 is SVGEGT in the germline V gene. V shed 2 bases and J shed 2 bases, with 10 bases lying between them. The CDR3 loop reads CASSYPAGTYEQYF. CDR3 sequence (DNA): TGTGCCAGCAGTTACCCCGCAGGGACCTACGAGCAGTACTTC.

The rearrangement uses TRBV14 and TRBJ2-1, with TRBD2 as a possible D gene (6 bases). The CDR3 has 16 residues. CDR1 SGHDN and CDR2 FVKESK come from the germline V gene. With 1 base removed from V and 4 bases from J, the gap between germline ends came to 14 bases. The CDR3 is CASSQVNHRGYNEQFF. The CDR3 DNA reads TGTGCCAGCAGCCAAGTCAACCATCGGGGGTACAATGAGCAGTTCTTC.

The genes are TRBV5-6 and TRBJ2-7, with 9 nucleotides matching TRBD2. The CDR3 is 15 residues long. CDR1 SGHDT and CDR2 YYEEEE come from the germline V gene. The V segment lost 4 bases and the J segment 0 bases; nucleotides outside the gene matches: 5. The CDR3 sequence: CASSRLADHSYEQYF. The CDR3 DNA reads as TGTGCCAGCAGCAGACTAGCGGATCACTCCTACGAGCAGTACTTC.

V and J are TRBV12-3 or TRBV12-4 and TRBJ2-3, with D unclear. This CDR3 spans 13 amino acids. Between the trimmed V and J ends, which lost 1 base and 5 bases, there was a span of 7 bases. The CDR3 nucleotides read TGTGCCAGCAGTTTAGGTCGCGTAGATACGCAGTATTTT. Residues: CASSLGRVDTQYF.

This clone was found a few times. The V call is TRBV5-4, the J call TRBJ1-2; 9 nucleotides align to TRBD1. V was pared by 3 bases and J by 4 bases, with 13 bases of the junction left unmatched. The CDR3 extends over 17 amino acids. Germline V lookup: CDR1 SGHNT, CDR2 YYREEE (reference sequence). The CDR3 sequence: CASSSGTGTTPSYGYTF. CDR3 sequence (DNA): TGTGCCAGCAGCTCCGGGACAGGGACCACCCCTAGCTATGGCTACACCTTC.

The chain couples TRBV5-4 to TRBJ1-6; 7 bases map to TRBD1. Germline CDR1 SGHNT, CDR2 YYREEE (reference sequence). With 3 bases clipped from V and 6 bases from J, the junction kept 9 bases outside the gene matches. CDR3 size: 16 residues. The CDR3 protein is CASSSLGGGANSPLHF. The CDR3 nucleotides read TGTGCCAGCAGCTCCCTCGGAGGGGGCGCTAATTCACCCCTCCACTTT.

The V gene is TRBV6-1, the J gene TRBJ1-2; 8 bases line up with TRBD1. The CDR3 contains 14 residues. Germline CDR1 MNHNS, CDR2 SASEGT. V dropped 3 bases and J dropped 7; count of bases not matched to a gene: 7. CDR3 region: CASSDPGGYFGYTF. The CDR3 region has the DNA TGTGCCAGCAGTGACCCAGGGGGCTACTTTGGCTACACCTTC.

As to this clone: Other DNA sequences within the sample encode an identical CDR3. The CDR3 sequence is CASSLPSGRGGSDTQYF. The CDR3 coding sequence is TGTGCCAGCAGCCTTCCTTCGGGGCGGGGGGGTTCAGATACGCAGTATTTT. The gene calls are TRBV5-4 and TRBJ2-3; TRBD2 matches 9 bases. Trimming took 4 bases from V and 4 from J; bases not matched to a gene: 13. The CDR3 loop spans 17 amino acids. Germline V CDR1 and CDR2: SGHNT, YYREEE (reference sequence).

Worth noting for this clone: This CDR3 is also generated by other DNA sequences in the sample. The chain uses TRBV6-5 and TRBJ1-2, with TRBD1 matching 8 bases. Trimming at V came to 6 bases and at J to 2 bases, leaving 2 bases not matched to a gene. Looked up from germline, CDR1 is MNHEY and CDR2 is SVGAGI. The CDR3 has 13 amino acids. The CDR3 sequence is CASSRTGNYGYTF. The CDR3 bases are TGTGCCAGCAGCAGGACAGGGAACTATGGCTACACCTTC.

The CDR3 DNA is TGTGCCAGTTTGGATTTTTCGGGACAGAATTATGGCTACACCTTC. This encodes CASLDFSGQNYGYTF. This chain uses TRBV2 with TRBJ1-2, with 7 bases that match TRBD1. In germline, CDR1 is SNHLY, CDR2 FYNNEI. Trimming took 9 bases from V and 5 from J; bases not matched to a gene: 15. This CDR3 spans 15 amino acids.

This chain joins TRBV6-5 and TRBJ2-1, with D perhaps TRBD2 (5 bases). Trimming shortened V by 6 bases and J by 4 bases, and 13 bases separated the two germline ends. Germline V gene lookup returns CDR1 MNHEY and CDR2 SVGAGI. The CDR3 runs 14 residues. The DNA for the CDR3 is TGTGCCAGCAGGAGGGAGACGTCGTACAATGAGCAGTTCTTC. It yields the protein CASRRETSYNEQFF.

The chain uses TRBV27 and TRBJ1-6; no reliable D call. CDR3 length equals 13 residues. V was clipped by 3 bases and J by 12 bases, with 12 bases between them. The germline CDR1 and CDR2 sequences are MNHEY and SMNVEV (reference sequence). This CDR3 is CASSFRLAGPLHF. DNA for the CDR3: TGTGCCAGCAGTTTCCGATTGGCGGGACCCCTCCACTTT.